The entry below describes one T cell receptor (beta chain). Its antigen is still unknown. The data belong to a study of identical twins. The donors were all healthy and Caucasian. A universal primer site was created by template switching, with the cDNA bearing unique molecular identifiers. One entry per CDR3 protein results from TCRdb running MiXCR on the 5' RACE reads. The table has a few hundred thousand distinct CDR3 sequences, about 9% seen once. Study observations and caveats: The study found that models underestimated out-of-frame TCR alpha sharing in monozygotic twins.

The V end was cut by 5 bases, the J end by 1 base, with 12 bases between. The CDR3 contains 16 residues. The source is a woman between 50 and 59 years old in good health. The specimen sequenced was naive T cells sorted from blood. This sequence joins TRBV12-3 or TRBV12-4 and TRBJ2-6; D uncertain. As DNA, the CDR3 is TGTGCCAGCAGTCCACCAGGAAGTTCTGGGGCCAACGTCCTGACTTTC. It encodes CASSPPGSSGANVLTF.